Listed below are T cell receptor beta chains from one sample, sequenced in a study of T cell responses to AZD1222 COVID-19 vaccine. Repertoires were generated with immunoSEQ multiplex PCR, while TCRdb's copy carries only in-frame clones and drops some. The table records 95,000 to 150,000 clones, roughly 89% of them present only once. This specimen consisted of peripheral blood, obtained on day 0 of AZD1222 vaccination. These receptors were obtained from an adult in good health. Each CDR3 is given with its conserved first and last residue. Each record gives: V gene, D gene, CDR3 protein. A D gene is named only where the DNA matches it firmly.

TRBV4-1 NA CASSQVWQSEETQYF
TRBV7-2 TRBD2 CASSLGSGSVYNEQFF
TRBV30 NA CAWALEQGYYEQYF
TRBV12-3/TRBV12-4 NA CASSWRTDGYTF
TRBV27 NA CASSIQGGGNTIYF
TRBV24-1 NA CATSEAQGSYNEQFF
TRBV19 NA CASSILPFRDRDQPQHF
TRBV6-5 TRBD1 CASSYSTGQGVYEQYF
TRBV29-1 NA CSVGGDQETQYF
TRBV5-6 TRBD1 CASSFLISTGVAFF
TRBV2 TRBD2 CASGEREWGGELFF
TRBV29-1 TRBD1 CSVGQGQGPTEAFF
TRBV7-2 NA CASSPDRMLANYGYTF
TRBV6-5 NA CASRVLTGSGYTF
TRBV7-2 NA CASSFGPSLGNEQFF
TRBV2 NA CASSEDGAGELFF
TRBV28 NA CASGATNYGYTF
TRBV7-7 TRBD1 CASSPGTGGSTQYF
TRBV5-4 NA CASSLSPAGSYEQYF
TRBV12-3/TRBV12-4 NA CASSGGRETQYF
TRBV10-3 NA CAISERGSSNTGELFF
TRBV29-1 TRBD2 CSVAGVQEQFF
TRBV6-5 TRBD2 CASSSLAGGGGELFF
TRBV4-1 NA CASSQVVYLGQPQHF
TRBV20-1 NA CSAMEGIKAFF
TRBV4-2 TRBD1 CASSQAPGQGAGELFF
TRBV2 TRBD2 CASCSGVYEQYF
TRBV5-4 NA CASSLRGGDAFF
TRBV5-1 TRBD1 CASSWGPGQGPETQYF
TRBV5-1 TRBD2 CASRETTSRIDTQYF
TRBV28 TRBD1 CASRTPQGGGDEQFF
TRBV19 NA CASSIGINYGYTF
TRBV5-8 NA CASSPGQLSTDTQYF
TRBV30 NA CAWREPAGSPYEQYF
TRBV14 NA CASSRSLGRSTDTQYF
TRBV7-9 NA CASSPVGGPGTQYF
TRBV18 NA CASSPPGRYLAMNTGELFF
TRBV19 NA CATQKQVSNQPQHF
TRBV29-1 TRBD1 CSVKGQDLDSPLHF
TRBV5-6 NA CASSLELGEQYF
TRBV7-9 NA CASSLESGQGRSGNTIYF
TRBV11-2 NA CASSLVSSEAFF
TRBV29-1 NA CSVEEGRELNEKLFF
TRBV27 NA CASKALTNYGYTF
TRBV28 NA CASSLSGGGEQFF
TRBV12-5 NA CASGRTGTLQETQYF
TRBV28 NA CASSGTANTEAFF
TRBV29-1 NA CSVEDLWARETQYF